The 17 T cell receptor beta chains below were found in one sample sequenced in a study of post-analysis software for immune sequencing data. Study conclusions and caveats: There were five TRBV segments more frequent in patients than controls, and TRBV5-6, TRBV5-1 and TRBV20-1 were among them.

These receptors have no known antigen. Unique molecular identifiers were present in the TCR beta cDNA libraries. TCRdb fed the PCR reads into MiXCR, producing one record per CDR3 protein. This table has hundreds of thousands of distinct CDR3 sequences, roughly three fifths appearing once. The specimen sequenced was blood. All receptors derive from a girl aged 2 to 10 with multiple sclerosis.

The rearrangement uses TRBV12-3 or TRBV12-4 and TRBJ2-7; TRBD1 is a possible D gene (7 bases). V lost 3 bases and J 10 bases, leaving 19 bases between the germline ends. The CDR3 contains 14 residues. In nucleotides, the CDR3 is TGTGCCAGCAGTTTCAGGGGGGTACAAGAGGCCCAGTACTTC. Protein: CASSFRGVQEAQYF.

V usage is TRBV2 and J usage is TRBJ2-1, with a tentative D call TRBD2 (6 bases). The CDR3 length is 14 residues. The germline V gene encodes CDR1 SNHLY and CDR2 FYNNEI. Trimming took 5 bases from V and 6 from J, leaving 14 bases between them. CDR3 sequence: CASSLGGTGNEQFF. CDR3 sequence (DNA): TGTGCCAGCAGTCTCGGGGGTACCGGCAATGAGCAGTTCTTC.

This clonotype was seen only a few times. This rearrangement joins TRBV7-6 to TRBJ1-1; the match to TRBD1 covers 8 bases. The CDR3 is 16 residues long. CDR1 SGHVS and CDR2 FNYEAQ come from the germline V gene. V lost 2 bases to trimming and J lost 4 bases; unmatched junction nucleotides: 9. CDR3 in amino acids: CASSLSRAGGFTEAFF. For the CDR3, the DNA is TGTGCCAGCAGCTTAAGTCGGGCAGGGGGCTTCACTGAAGCTTTCTTT.

The sample holds one count of this clonotype. V is TRBV3-1 and J is TRBJ2-7; no clear D gene. The germline V gene has CDR1 LGHDT and CDR2 YNNKEL (reference sequence). V lost 3 bases and J 3 bases, leaving 18 bases between the germline ends. The CDR3 contains 16 residues. The DNA of the CDR3 is TGTGCCAGCAGCCAGTCCTCCCTCCCGACCCACTACGAGCAGTACTTC. Translating gives CASSQSSLPTHYEQYF.

The chain uses TRBV5-1 and TRBJ1-2; 7 bases agree with TRBD1. This CDR3 contains 13 residues. V was pared by 6 bases and J by 4 bases, with 6 bases of the junction left unmatched. CDR1 SGHRS and CDR2 YFSETQ come from the germline V gene. In nucleotides, the CDR3 is TGCGCCAGCAAAACCCGGGACAGCTATGGCTACACCTTC. Its translation: CASKTRDSYGYTF.

V and J are TRBV6-6 and TRBJ2-5, with TRBD2 matching over 8 bases. The CDR3 has 16 amino acids. Germline loops: CDR1 MNHNY, CDR2 SVGAGI (reference sequence). V lost 5 bases and J lost 5; bases outside the gene matches: 13. The CDR3 here is CASSTPGGRVRETQYF. The CDR3 DNA sequence: TGTGCCAGCAGTACACCGGGGGGGCGAGTTAGGGAGACCCAGTACTTC.

This clonotype has a handful of counts. V and J are TRBV11-2 and TRBJ2-7; TRBD2 agrees at 10 bases. Per the germline V gene, CDR1 is SGHAT and CDR2 is FQNNGV. J lost 3 bases, V lost 3 bases, and 11 bases had no gene match. The CDR3 is made up of 17 amino acids. The CDR3: CASSFTSGTLRLYEQYF. The CDR3 DNA sequence: TGTGCCAGCAGCTTTACTAGCGGGACCCTCCGTCTCTACGAGCAGTACTTC.

The chain recombines TRBV30 with TRBJ2-1, with D maybe TRBD1 (6 bases). The CDR3 runs 11 residues. V gave up 4 bases and J gave up 9 bases, with 10 bases separating them. Germline V gene lookup returns CDR1 GTSNPN and CDR2 SVGIG (reference sequence). This CDR3 is CAWKGGREQFF. The CDR3 DNA reads as TGTGCCTGGAAAGGGGGACGTGAGCAGTTCTTC.

V and J are TRBV12-3 or TRBV12-4 and TRBJ1-5; D is unclear. The germline V and J ends were trimmed by 2 bases and 3 bases, with 8 bases remaining between them. The CDR3 loop spans 14 amino acids. CDR3 sequence: CASSLTWPNQPQHF. CDR3 bases: TGTGCCAGCAGTTTAACTTGGCCCAATCAGCCCCAGCATTTT.

This clonotype was picked up a small number of times. The chain recombines TRBV15 with TRBJ2-6; D call uncertain. Germline CDR1 and CDR2: LNHNV and YYDKDF (reference sequence). V was clipped by 0 bases and J by 0 bases, with 9 bases between them. This CDR3 is built from 17 residues. Written as DNA, the CDR3 is TGTGCCACCAGCAGAGATCGGCACCACTCTGGGGCCAACGTCCTGACTTTC. As protein: CATSRDRHHSGANVLTF.

This CDR3 is CASSLDEYGYTF. The CDR3 DNA reads TGCGCCAGCAGCTTGGATGAGTATGGCTACACCTTC. The chain couples TRBV5-1 to TRBJ1-2; D is uncertain. This CDR3 region has 12 residues. Germline loops: CDR1 SGHRS, CDR2 YFSETQ. V gave up 0 bases and J gave up 5 bases, with 5 bases separating them.

The V and J genes are TRBV20-1 and TRBJ2-1, with TRBD2 matching 7 bases. With 0 bases clipped from V and 8 bases from J, the junction kept 13 bases outside the gene matches. The length of the CDR3 is 16 residues. Germline lookup yields CDR1 DFQATT and CDR2 SNEGSKA (reference sequence). The CDR3 coding sequence is TGCAGTGCTAGAGATCCGGGCGGGAGCATTTACGATGAGCAGTTCTTC. The encoded protein is CSARDPGGSIYDEQFF.

This clonotype was found many times. This rearrangement joins TRBV20-1 to TRBJ2-3; 10 nucleotides align to TRBD2. The CDR3 runs to 14 residues. V trimming: 2 bases; J trimming: 4 bases; junction bases outside the gene matches: 3. Germline values: CDR1 DFQATT, CDR2 SNEGSKA (reference sequence). The CDR3 DNA reads as TGCAGTGCTAGACTACTAGCGGGATCAGATACGCAGTATTTT. Protein: CSARLLAGSDTQYF.

This clonotype was detected only a few times. V is TRBV3-1 and J is TRBJ2-1; 12 positions agree with TRBD2. Trimming removed 4 bases from V and 5 bases from J; junction bases left unmatched: 0. The germline gives CDR1 LGHDT, CDR2 YNNKEL (reference sequence). This CDR3 has 14 residues. Here the CDR3 reads CASSRLAGDNEQFF. CDR3 sequence (DNA): TGTGCCAGCAGCCGACTAGCGGGGGACAATGAGCAGTTCTTC.

Remarks on this clonotype: One junction end does not reproduce the germline sequence, and a read error may be involved. The chain has TRBV27 and TRBJ2-3, with 7 bases aligning to TRBD2. CDR1 is MNHEY, CDR2 SMNVEV, per germline (reference sequence). The CDR3 is 16 amino acids. CDR3 bases: TGTGCCTGCAGTTTATATGGGACTACCCCCGCAGATACGCAGTATTTT. This translates into CACSLYGTTPADTQYF.

This sequence joins TRBV29-1 and TRBJ1-2; D not certain. Germline V gene sequence: CDR1 SQVTM, CDR2 ANQGSEA. V shed 4 bases and J shed 1 base, with 7 bases lying between them. The CDR3 sequence is 12 residues long. The CDR3 DNA is TGCAGCGTTGTGTGGGGTAACTATGGCTACACCTTC. Translated, it gives CSVVWGNYGYTF.

This clonotype was seen more than once but under ten times. The gene calls are TRBV29-1 and TRBJ1-4; D is unclear. This CDR3 has 12 amino acids. With 6 bases removed from V and 7 bases from J, the gap between germline ends came to 12 bases. CDR1 is SQVTM, CDR2 ANQGSEA, per germline. The DNA for the CDR3 is TGCAGCGTCGGGATCATGGGTGAAAAACTGTTTTTT. This encodes CSVGIMGEKLFF.